This T cell receptor (beta chain) was observed in a study of CD8 T cells in Susac syndrome (dated by TCRdb to the late 2010s). General notes on the study: Among the sequenced Susac syndrome patients, over five had clinically active disease and fewer than ten were in clinical remission. The study used repertoire sequencing to test whether antigen drove CD8+ T cell activation and differentiation in Susac syndrome. At blood withdrawal, Susac syndrome patients were either therapy-naive, taking corticosteroids (in some cases with IVIg as well), or taking IVIg alone. Results the study describes overall, beyond this receptor: The number of individuals in the TCR sequencing and HLA analysis was acknowledged as relatively small. In patients with Susac syndrome, the CD4+ T cell repertoire showed no detectable clonal expansion.

About this clonotype: Its antigen is currently not known. It has no much larger one-base neighbor in the sample; base qualities were not kept.

Peripheral blood CD8+ and CD4+ T cells from healthy donors, Susac syndrome patients and multiple sclerosis patients were profiled using high-throughput TCR beta sequencing. Recently defined diagnostic criteria for definite or probable disease were met by the Susac syndrome patients. Bulk CD8+ and CD4+ T cells were purified by magnetic negative isolation, whereas CD8+ TEMRA cells were enriched by FACS. Blood was collected in EDTA tubes and processed within 24 hours, with PBMCs isolated through density gradient centrifugation. PBMCs intended for TCR sequencing were frozen in liquid nitrogen and were later thawed in a 37 degrees C water bath. The sorted or isolated CD4+, CD8+ and CD8+ TEMRA cells reached a purity of at least 90%. Trimming at the junction amounts to 8 bases on V and 4 bases on J, and the germline ends lie 14 bases apart. The CDR3 sequence holds 13 residues, the cysteine and phenylalanine included. Solely the CDR3 DNA is kept, with 39 bases framed from the first base. The germline V gene (reference sequence) supplies CDR1 LGHDT and CDR2 YNNKEL.

RNA was extracted using the RNeasy kit, and roughly 0.45 to 1 microgram was reverse transcribed with random hexamers. TCR beta CDR3 regions were amplified with the immunoSEQ multiplex PCR assay covering 54 Vbeta and 13 Jbeta segments. To correct PCR amplification bias, a synthetic template baseline was used for both primer optimization and computational correction. In the source study's methods: Reads were annotated to V, D and J genes according to IMGT and were analyzed with immunoSEQ Analyzer, with only productive sequences retained. Clonality was calculated as one minus the Shannon entropy normalized by log2 of the number of productive unique sequences. For each patient and control, public and private clones were evaluated within the 100 most prevalent clones. Clones were defined as Susac-specific when absent from the healthy and MS cohorts, from roughly 1,100 published viral clones and from other ImmuneACCESS disease sequences. TCRdb's own reprocessing of the public reads used fastp at Q25 and MiXCR and kept productive beta chains. Every CDR3 protein is listed once, alongside the most common genes and DNA of its rows. What appears here as the V and J calls and clone size reflects TCRdb's work, not the paper's. Across this sample there are about 150,000 distinct CDR3 sequences, with 90% to 96% seen only once. The ten largest clonotypes hold about 0.08% of the sample.

What was sequenced was CD4+ T cells from PBMCs. The chain is made from TRBV3-1 and TRBJ2-5; the D segment is perhaps TRBD1 or TRBD2, each sharing 7 matched bases. This clonotype was sampled from a human donor with Susac syndrome. The CDR3 protein: CASSRGGRETQYF. The DNA is TGTGCCAGCTCCAGGGGGGGTCGAGAGACCCAGTACTTC.